A selection of T cell receptor beta chains follows, all from one sample in a study of blood T cell repertoires in COVID-19. Sequencing was performed with immunoSEQ multiplex PCR; in TCRdb, only in-frame clones are kept and a portion is missing. Found here are tens of thousands of clones, around 90% of them singletons; the top ten hold roughly 0.53%. The sample taken for sequencing was peripheral blood. These receptors were obtained from a man in his fifties or sixties with COVID-19, enrolled during active disease. CDR3s include the opening cysteine and the closing phenylalanine or tryptophan. D genes are given only for firm matches. Size is stated for part of the rows, as once, few or many counts, or as a class when the clone is expanded.

clone size: -
V gene: TRBV28
J gene: TRBJ2-1
CDR3 length: 15
D gene: -
CDR3 protein: CASSTPPGENNEQFF
CDR3 DNA: TGTGCCAGCAGTACCCCTCCGGGAGAGAACAATGAGCAGTTCTTC

clone size: -
V gene: TRBV3-1/TRBV3-2
J gene: TRBJ1-2
CDR3 length: 13
D gene: -
CDR3 protein: CASSPSGAGGYTF
CDR3 DNA: TGTGCCAGCAGCCCTTCAGGGGCAGGTGGCTACACCTTC

clone size: -
V gene: TRBV29-1
J gene: TRBJ1-1
CDR3 length: 13
D gene: -
CDR3 protein: CSVESTGYTEAFF
CDR3 DNA: TGCAGCGTTGAATCCACAGGGTACACTGAAGCTTTCTTT

clone size: -
V gene: TRBV5-1
J gene: TRBJ1-2
CDR3 length: 15
D gene: TRBD1
CDR3 protein: CASSLGDRGQEGYTF
CDR3 DNA: TGCGCCAGCAGCTTGGGGGACAGGGGGCAGGAAGGCTACACCTTC

clone size: -
V gene: TRBV18
J gene: TRBJ1-1
CDR3 length: 14
D gene: -
CDR3 protein: CASSPVREVTEAFF
CDR3 DNA: TGTGCCAGCTCACCGGTCAGGGAGGTCACTGAAGCTTTCTTT

clone size: -
V gene: TRBV5-1
J gene: TRBJ1-2
CDR3 length: 15
D gene: -
CDR3 protein: CASSPTDRPNYGYTF
CDR3 DNA: TGCGCCAGCAGCCCCACGGACAGACCCAACTATGGCTACACCTTC

clone size: -
V gene: TRBV19
J gene: TRBJ2-7
CDR3 length: 15
D gene: TRBD1
CDR3 protein: CASSPGTGDSYEQYF
CDR3 DNA: TGTGCCAGTAGCCCCGGGACAGGGGACTCCTACGAGCAGTACTTC

clone size: -
V gene: TRBV25-1
J gene: TRBJ2-3
CDR3 length: 16
D gene: TRBD2
CDR3 protein: CASSQGLALSTDTQYF
CDR3 DNA: TGTGCCAGCTCACAGGGACTAGCATTAAGCACAGATACGCAGTATTTT

clone size: -
V gene: TRBV2
J gene: TRBJ2-7
CDR3 length: 14
D gene: -
CDR3 protein: CASSQGGGSYEQYF
CDR3 DNA: TGTGCCAGCAGCCAGGGAGGTGGAAGTTACGAGCAGTACTTC

clone size: once
V gene: TRBV7-9
J gene: TRBJ1-1
CDR3 length: 14
D gene: -
CDR3 protein: CASSTGHSATEAFF
CDR3 DNA: TGTGCCAGCAGCACGGGACATTCGGCCACTGAAGCTTTCTTT

clone size: -
V gene: TRBV24-1
J gene: TRBJ2-1
CDR3 length: 14
D gene: -
CDR3 protein: CATSDLLVGQEQFF
CDR3 DNA: TGTGCCACCAGTGATTTGCTCGTCGGACAGGAGCAGTTCTTC

clone size: -
V gene: TRBV6-5
J gene: TRBJ2-3
CDR3 length: 13
D gene: -
CDR3 protein: CASWSGETDTQYF
CDR3 DNA: TGTGCCAGCTGGTCAGGGGAGACAGATACGCAGTATTTT

clone size: -
V gene: TRBV5-1
J gene: TRBJ2-6
CDR3 length: 14
D gene: -
CDR3 protein: CASSSTSGANVLTF
CDR3 DNA: TGCGCCAGCAGCTCTACGTCTGGGGCCAACGTCCTGACTTTC

clone size: -
V gene: TRBV5-6
J gene: TRBJ2-1
CDR3 length: 16
D gene: TRBD2
CDR3 protein: CASRGLAGEAYNEQFF
CDR3 DNA: TGTGCCAGCCGGGGACTAGCGGGAGAAGCCTACAATGAGCAGTTCTTC

clone size: -
V gene: TRBV4-1
J gene: TRBJ2-1
CDR3 length: 16
D gene: -
CDR3 protein: CASSQFGLPSYNEQFF
CDR3 DNA: TGCGCCAGCAGCCAATTCGGACTACCCTCCTACAATGAGCAGTTCTTC

clone size: -
V gene: TRBV28
J gene: TRBJ2-7
CDR3 length: 16
D gene: TRBD2
CDR3 protein: CASSPRTLAGASEQYF
CDR3 DNA: TGTGCCAGCAGCCCACGAACTCTAGCGGGAGCCAGCGAGCAGTACTTC

clone size: -
V gene: TRBV27
J gene: TRBJ1-2
CDR3 length: 14
D gene: -
CDR3 protein: CASSLSRGVGGYTF
CDR3 DNA: TGTGCCAGCAGTTTATCTCGGGGGGTGGGCGGCTACACCTTC

clone size: -
V gene: TRBV19
J gene: TRBJ2-7
CDR3 length: 14
D gene: TRBD1
CDR3 protein: CASTRGTGDYEQYF
CDR3 DNA: TGTGCCAGTACCAGGGGGACAGGGGATTACGAGCAGTACTTC

clone size: -
V gene: TRBV10-3
J gene: TRBJ1-3
CDR3 length: 14
D gene: -
CDR3 protein: CAISESAGENTIYF
CDR3 DNA: TGTGCCATCAGTGAGTCGGCCGGGGAAAACACCATATATTTT

clone size: -
V gene: TRBV15
J gene: TRBJ2-7
CDR3 length: 13
D gene: -
CDR3 protein: CATSRDRGADKYF
CDR3 DNA: TGTGCCACCAGCAGAGACCGGGGGGCGGACAAGTACTTC

clone size: -
V gene: TRBV20-1
J gene: TRBJ2-2
CDR3 length: 14
D gene: -
CDR3 protein: CSASLGQGTGELFF
CDR3 DNA: TGCAGTGCGAGTCTAGGCCAAGGCACCGGGGAGCTGTTTTTT

clone size: -
V gene: TRBV7-2
J gene: TRBJ2-1
CDR3 length: 14
D gene: -
CDR3 protein: CASSPKDYDNEQFF
CDR3 DNA: TGTGCCAGCAGCCCCAAGGACTATGACAATGAGCAGTTCTTC

clone size: -
V gene: TRBV7-2
J gene: TRBJ2-7
CDR3 length: 15
D gene: -
CDR3 protein: CASSSLEGSSYEQYF
CDR3 DNA: TGTGCCAGCAGCTCCCTTGAGGGATCCTCCTACGAGCAGTACTTC

clone size: few
V gene: TRBV15
J gene: TRBJ2-4
CDR3 length: 13
D gene: TRBD2
CDR3 protein: CATSRAPPLAEYF
CDR3 DNA: TGTGCCACCAGCAGAGCTCCCCCGCTAGCGGAGTACTTC

clone size: -
V gene: TRBV3-1/TRBV3-2
J gene: TRBJ2-7
CDR3 length: 11
D gene: -
CDR3 protein: CASSPGDQQYF
CDR3 DNA: TGTGCCAGCAGCCCGGGGGACCAGCAGTACTTC

clone size: -
V gene: TRBV19
J gene: TRBJ2-3
CDR3 length: 17
D gene: TRBD1
CDR3 protein: CASSISITGGIGDTQYF
CDR3 DNA: TGTGCCAGTAGTATATCTATCACAGGGGGCATTGGAGATACGCAGTATTTT

clone size: -
V gene: TRBV2
J gene: TRBJ2-2
CDR3 length: 16
D gene: TRBD2
CDR3 protein: CASAPGLAGVPGELFF
CDR3 DNA: TGTGCCAGCGCCCCGGGACTAGCGGGAGTACCCGGGGAGCTGTTTTTT

clone size: -
V gene: TRBV4-2
J gene: TRBJ2-1
CDR3 length: 18
D gene: TRBD2
CDR3 protein: CASSQAIIAGGRYNEQFF
CDR3 DNA: TGTGCCAGCAGCCAAGCCATAATAGCGGGAGGCCGATACAATGAGCAGTTCTTC

clone size: -
V gene: TRBV7-4
J gene: TRBJ2-3
CDR3 length: 17
D gene: TRBD1
CDR3 protein: CASSLGGQGSLTDTQYF
CDR3 DNA: TGTGCCAGCAGCTTAGGAGGACAGGGGTCACTCACAGATACGCAGTATTTT

clone size: once
V gene: TRBV28
J gene: TRBJ2-3
CDR3 length: 13
D gene: -
CDR3 protein: CASSFPNTDTQYF
CDR3 DNA: TGTGCCAGCAGTTTCCCCAACACAGATACGCAGTATTTT

clone size: -
V gene: TRBV3-1/TRBV3-2
J gene: TRBJ1-6
CDR3 length: 15
D gene: -
CDR3 protein: CASSQGIQPNSPLHF
CDR3 DNA: TGTGCCAGCAGCCAAGGAATACAGCCCAATTCACCCCTCCACTTT

clone size: -
V gene: TRBV9
J gene: TRBJ2-5
CDR3 length: 14
D gene: TRBD2
CDR3 protein: CASSVGLAGETQYF
CDR3 DNA: TGTGCCAGCAGCGTAGGACTAGCGGGAGAGACCCAGTACTTC

clone size: -
V gene: TRBV20-1
J gene: TRBJ1-1
CDR3 length: 11
D gene: -
CDR3 protein: CSASQGTEAFF
CDR3 DNA: TGCAGTGCCTCCCAGGGGACTGAAGCTTTCTTT

clone size: -
V gene: TRBV4-1
J gene: TRBJ2-7
CDR3 length: 15
D gene: -
CDR3 protein: CASSQRDSSSYEQYF
CDR3 DNA: TGCGCCAGCAGCCAGAGGGACTCTAGCTCCTACGAGCAGTACTTC

clone size: -
V gene: TRBV5-6
J gene: TRBJ2-7
CDR3 length: 15
D gene: TRBD1
CDR3 protein: CASSLATGGHYEQYF
CDR3 DNA: TGTGCCAGCAGCTTGGCGACAGGGGGTCACTACGAGCAGTACTTC

clone size: -
V gene: TRBV4-1
J gene: TRBJ2-3
CDR3 length: 16
D gene: TRBD2
CDR3 protein: CASSQPTSGRADTQYF
CDR3 DNA: TGCGCCAGCAGCCAACCGACTAGCGGGAGGGCAGATACGCAGTATTTT

clone size: once
V gene: TRBV7-9
J gene: TRBJ2-7
CDR3 length: 16
D gene: -
CDR3 protein: CASSSIRSKYSYEQYF
CDR3 DNA: TGTGCCAGCAGCTCTATTCGATCGAAATACTCCTACGAGCAGTACTTC

clone size: -
V gene: TRBV27
J gene: TRBJ1-5
CDR3 length: 15
D gene: TRBD1
CDR3 protein: CASSFHRGANQPQHF
CDR3 DNA: TGTGCCAGCAGTTTCCACAGGGGTGCCAATCAGCCCCAGCATTTT

clone size: -
V gene: TRBV11-3
J gene: TRBJ2-7
CDR3 length: 13
D gene: -
CDR3 protein: CASSFGTDYEQYF
CDR3 DNA: TGTGCCAGCAGCTTCGGGACTGACTACGAGCAGTACTTC

clone size: -
V gene: TRBV7-6
J gene: TRBJ1-6
CDR3 length: 15
D gene: -
CDR3 protein: CASSLGGTLSSPLHF
CDR3 DNA: TGTGCCAGCAGCTTAGGGGGGACACTATCTTCACCCCTCCACTTT

clone size: -
V gene: TRBV6-5
J gene: TRBJ1-6
CDR3 length: 15
D gene: TRBD1
CDR3 protein: CASTYRQGRNSPLHF
CDR3 DNA: TGTGCCAGCACCTATAGACAGGGGAGAAATTCACCCCTCCACTTT

clone size: -
V gene: TRBV5-4
J gene: TRBJ2-7
CDR3 length: 14
D gene: TRBD2
CDR3 protein: CASSLDPGGYEQYF
CDR3 DNA: TGTGCCAGCAGCTTGGACCCGGGGGGATACGAGCAGTACTTC

clone size: -
V gene: TRBV19
J gene: TRBJ1-5
CDR3 length: 13
D gene: -
CDR3 protein: CASSIARNQPQHF
CDR3 DNA: TGTGCCAGTAGTATCGCCAGAAATCAGCCCCAGCATTTT

clone size: -
V gene: TRBV7-9
J gene: TRBJ2-2
CDR3 length: 13
D gene: TRBD2
CDR3 protein: CASSAGGPGELFF
CDR3 DNA: TGTGCCAGCAGCGCGGGGGGGCCCGGGGAGCTGTTTTTT

clone size: -
V gene: TRBV28
J gene: TRBJ1-2
CDR3 length: 16
D gene: TRBD1
CDR3 protein: CASSSPGQGLSYGYTF
CDR3 DNA: TGTGCCAGCAGTTCCCCCGGACAGGGGCTAAGCTATGGCTACACCTTC

clone size: -
V gene: TRBV19
J gene: TRBJ2-5
CDR3 length: 13
D gene: TRBD1
CDR3 protein: CASSITGGETQYF
CDR3 DNA: TGTGCCAGTAGTATTACAGGGGGAGAGACCCAGTACTTC

clone size: -
V gene: TRBV4-2
J gene: TRBJ2-7
CDR3 length: 17
D gene: TRBD2
CDR3 protein: CASSQEGAGGASYEQYF
CDR3 DNA: TGTGCCAGCAGCCAAGAGGGGGCGGGAGGGGCCTCCTACGAGCAGTACTTC

clone size: few
V gene: TRBV6-1
J gene: TRBJ1-2
CDR3 length: 15
D gene: -
CDR3 protein: CASSEGTLSNYGYTF
CDR3 DNA: TGTGCCAGCAGTGAGGGGACACTGTCTAACTATGGCTACACCTTC

clone size: -
V gene: TRBV11-2
J gene: TRBJ2-5
CDR3 length: 14
D gene: -
CDR3 protein: CASSLGLRGQTQYF
CDR3 DNA: TGTGCCAGCAGCTTAGGACTCCGAGGGCAGACCCAGTACTTC

clone size: -
V gene: TRBV5-4
J gene: TRBJ2-2
CDR3 length: 17
D gene: -
CDR3 protein: CASSRLTASAGTGELFF
CDR3 DNA: TGTGCCAGCAGCCGCCTTACCGCCTCGGCGGGCACCGGGGAGCTGTTTTTT

clone size: -
V gene: TRBV4-3
J gene: TRBJ2-2
CDR3 length: 18
D gene: -
CDR3 protein: CASSQEGGAGAQPGELFF
CDR3 DNA: TGCGCCAGCAGCCAAGAGGGGGGGGCAGGGGCCCAACCCGGGGAGCTGTTTTTT

clone size: -
V gene: TRBV19
J gene: TRBJ2-1
CDR3 length: 13
D gene: -
CDR3 protein: CASSISLYNEQFF
CDR3 DNA: TGTGCCAGTAGTATCTCTCTCTACAATGAGCAGTTCTTC

clone size: -
V gene: TRBV6-5
J gene: TRBJ2-3
CDR3 length: 15
D gene: TRBD1
CDR3 protein: CASRGDRGTTDTQYF
CDR3 DNA: TGTGCCAGCAGGGGGGACAGGGGGACGACAGATACGCAGTATTTT

clone size: -
V gene: TRBV18
J gene: TRBJ2-1
CDR3 length: 18
D gene: TRBD1
CDR3 protein: CASSRTGGSGHGYNEQFF
CDR3 DNA: TGTGCCAGCTCACGGACAGGGGGGAGTGGGCACGGCTACAATGAGCAGTTCTTC

clone size: -
V gene: TRBV9
J gene: TRBJ1-5
CDR3 length: 15
D gene: TRBD1
CDR3 protein: CASSANPGQGGTQHF
CDR3 DNA: TGTGCCAGCAGCGCGAACCCGGGACAAGGGGGCACTCAGCATTTT